The 23 T cell receptor beta chains below were found in one sample sequenced in a study of human T cells and chemical hapten exposure. MiXCR, applied by TCRdb to the RACE reads, yields one record per CDR3 protein. The data show about 82,000 distinct CDR3 sequences, roughly 13% seen once. Time point indicated: patch test 3, about 24 weeks after DPC sensitization. Treatment meaning: therapeutic diphenylcyclopropenone sensitization with weekly scalp DPC. This specimen consisted of whole blood, obtained in connection with sensitization to the hapten diphenylcyclopropenone (DPC). Receptor source: a woman aged 45-65 years with alopecia areata. Some clones in this sample may be carry-over from other donors' samples.

The V and J genes are TRBV11-2 and TRBJ2-7; D is possibly TRBD1 (5 bases). With 5 bases removed from V and 5 bases from J, the gap between germline ends came to 16 bases. Per the germline V gene, CDR1 is SGHAT and CDR2 is FQNNGV. This CDR3 is 14 amino acids long. The CDR3, as DNA: TGTGCCAGCAGCCCAGACAGCCAATTAAACGAGCAGTACTTC. This gives the protein CASSPDSQLNEQYF.

In its sample, this clonotype was seen many times. The genes are TRBV11-2 and TRBJ2-5; 11 bases agree with TRBD2. Germline V CDR1 and CDR2: SGHAT, FQNNGV. V lost 5 bases, J lost 3 bases, and 2 bases stayed unmatched. The CDR3 contains 14 residues. CDR3 DNA sequence: TGTGCCAGCAGCAGGGGACTAGCGGAAGAGACCCAGTACTTC. Its protein is CASSRGLAEETQYF. The whole variable domain, filled in from reference TRBV11-2 and TRBJ2-5, reads EAGVAQSPRYKIIEKRQSVAFWCNPISGHATLYWYQQILGQGPKLLIQFQNNGVVDDSQLPKDRFSAERLKGVDSTLKIQPAKLEDSAVYLCASSRGLAEETQYFGPGTRLLVL.

This clonotype has a count of ten or more. The chain has TRBV18 and TRBJ1-2; D gene ambiguous. The CDR3 runs 18 residues. V lost 2 bases, J lost 4 bases, and 23 bases lay in between. The V gene's germline CDR1 is KGHSH and CDR2 LQKENI. This CDR3 reads CASSPIPQLGSEIYGYTF. In DNA form, the CDR3 reads TGTGCCAGCTCACCAATCCCCCAGCTGGGGTCTGAGATCTATGGCTACACCTTC.

This clonotype occurred many times. The rearrangement joins TRBV2 to TRBJ1-5; 7 nucleotides match TRBD1. Per the germline V gene, CDR1 is SNHLY and CDR2 is FYNNEI. This CDR3 comprises 15 residues. V trimming: 2 bases; J trimming: 1 base; junction bases outside the gene matches: 2. DNA for the CDR3: TGTGCCAGCAGTGAACACAGGGGAAGCAATCAGCCCCAGCATTTT. This codes for CASSEHRGSNQPQHF.

This clonotype was seen a few times. The chain carries TRBV29-1 and TRBJ2-2; maybe TRBD1 (5 bases). Trimming left V 8 bases short and J 3 bases short, with 13 bases between. The CDR3 loop spans 13 amino acids. CDR1 is SQVTM, CDR2 ANQGSEA, per germline. This CDR3 reads CSLAGSDTGELFF. As DNA, the CDR3 is TGCAGCCTGGCAGGGTCGGACACCGGGGAGCTGTTTTTT.

V usage is TRBV5-5 and J usage is TRBJ1-1; D is uncertain. From germline, CDR1 is SGHKS and CDR2 YYEKEE (reference sequence). The CDR3 loop spans 15 amino acids. V was cut by 0 bases and J by 5 bases, with 14 bases left in between. In nucleotides, the CDR3 is TGTGCCAGCAGCTTGGGCGGTAGGAGCGGGACTGAAGCTTTCTTT. Translation: CASSLGGRSGTEAFF. The full variable domain, with the rest looked up from reference TRBV5-5 and TRBJ1-1, is DAGVTQSPTHLIKTRGQQVTLRCSPISGHKSVSWYQQVLGQGPQFIFQYYEKEERGRGNFPDRFSARQFPNYSSELNVNALLLGDSALYLCASSLGGRSGTEAFFGQGTRLTVV.

Only a few counts were recorded for this clonotype. The genes are TRBV21-1 and TRBJ1-1. TRBV21-1 is recorded as a pseudogene. The CDR3 runs 16 residues. This CDR3 is CASSTRQGGQNTEAFF. DNA for the CDR3: TGTGCCAGCAGCACTCGACAGGGAGGGCAGAACACTGAAGCTTTCTTT.

This clonotype was detected only a few times. The chain carries TRBV5-5 and TRBJ2-7, with no clear D. The CDR3 sequence is 14 residues long. The germline CDR1 and CDR2 sequences are SGHKS and YYEKEE (reference sequence). The germline V and J ends were trimmed by 0 bases and 2 bases, with 9 bases remaining between them. The CDR3: CASSLEVPPYEQYF. CDR3 DNA sequence: TGTGCCAGCAGCTTGGAAGTGCCTCCCTACGAGCAGTACTTC. Using reference TRBV5-5 and TRBJ2-7 for the parts outside the CDR3, the full variable domain is DAGVTQSPTHLIKTRGQQVTLRCSPISGHKSVSWYQQVLGQGPQFIFQYYEKEERGRGNFPDRFSARQFPNYSSELNVNALLLGDSALYLCASSLEVPPYEQYFGPGTRLTVT.

The gene calls are TRBV11-2 and TRBJ1-1; 8 positions match TRBD1. Trimming cost V 5 bases and J 0 bases; bases outside gene matches: 5. Per the germline V gene, CDR1 is SGHAT and CDR2 is FQNNGV. The CDR3 length is 15 residues. CDR3 sequence: CASSTTGAMNTEAFF. Here the CDR3 DNA reads TGTGCCAGCAGCACGACAGGGGCCATGAACACTGAAGCTTTCTTT.

The rearrangement links TRBV7-6 to TRBJ2-3, with unresolved D. The CDR3 has 12 residues. CDR1 SGHVS and CDR2 FNYEAQ come from the germline V gene. The V end lost 4 bases, the J end lost 7 bases, and 9 bases lay between the germline ends. The CDR3 spells CASSSYRNTQYF. The DNA for the CDR3 is TGTGCCAGCAGCTCCTACCGTAATACGCAGTATTTT.

In this sample, this clonotype turned up many times. The gene calls are TRBV18 and TRBJ1-2; D remains unclear. Trimming took 4 bases from V and 7 from J, leaving 22 bases between them. The CDR3 consists of 16 residues. From germline, CDR1 is KGHSH and CDR2 LQKENI. DNA of the CDR3: TGTGCCAGCTCACACCGGGAGCTAGGCGTTCTTCCTGGCTACACCTTC. The encoded protein is CASSHRELGVLPGYTF.

This sequence joins TRBV20-1 and TRBJ1-1, with unresolved D. Germline V CDR1 and CDR2: DFQATT, SNEGSKA (reference sequence). The ends were cut back, 5 bases at V and 5 bases at J, with 6 bases in the middle. There are 10 residues in the CDR3. CDR3 bases: TGCAGTGCTGGTTTAACTGAAGCTTTCTTT. Protein product: CSAGLTEAFF.

The table lists this clonotype with many counts. The chain carries TRBV12-3 or TRBV12-4 and TRBJ2-3, with D maybe TRBD2 (5 bases). CDR3 length: 14 amino acids. The V end was cut by 2 bases, the J end by 1 base, with 7 bases between. The CDR3 DNA sequence: TGTGCCAGCAGTTTAAGCGGAGGCACAGATACGCAGTATTTT. Amino acids: CASSLSGGTDTQYF.

This clonotype came up many times. The chain is built from TRBV29-1 and TRBJ2-3, with 7 positions matching TRBD1. The CDR3 consists of 14 residues. V was pared by 6 bases and J by 3 bases, with 9 bases of the junction left unmatched. In germline, CDR1 is SQVTM, CDR2 ANQGSEA. CDR3 loop: CSVSTGSGTDTQYF. The CDR3 DNA reads TGCAGCGTCTCGACAGGGTCAGGAACAGATACGCAGTATTTT.

There are many counts of this clonotype. The V and J genes are TRBV6-1 and TRBJ2-7; D is possibly TRBD1 or TRBD2 (5 bases each). The CDR3 is 12 amino acids. Deletions cut 10 bases from V and 2 bases from J, with 12 bases between. Germline V gene sequence: CDR1 MNHNS, CDR2 SASEGT. The DNA for the CDR3 is TGTGCCACCAGACAGACTACCTACGAGCAGTACTTC. This codes for CATRQTTYEQYF.

The chain is built from TRBV5-1 and TRBJ1-1; the D is unclear. V lost 1 base and J lost 3, with 13 bases in between. The CDR3 has 15 amino acids. Germline lookup yields CDR1 SGHRS and CDR2 YFSETQ. CDR3 sequence (DNA): TGCGCCAGCAGCTTGTATTCGGGGATGGACACTGAAGCTTTCTTT. Translated: CASSLYSGMDTEAFF. The full variable domain, rest sourced from reference TRBV5-1 and TRBJ1-1, is KAGVTQTPRYLIKTRGQQVTLSCSPISGHRSVSWYQQTPGQGLQFLFEYFSETQRNKGNFPGRFSGRQFSNSRSEMNVSTLELGDSALYLCASSLYSGMDTEAFFGQGTRLTVV.

This clonotype was observed a handful of times. The genes are TRBV25-1 and TRBJ2-7, with D perhaps TRBD1 (6 bases). The CDR3 extends over 13 amino acids. Trimming left V 4 bases short and J 2 bases short, with 9 bases between. Per the germline V gene, CDR1 is MGHDK and CDR2 is SYGVNS. The CDR3 DNA reads TGTGCCAGCAGTGGAGGGGGTACCTACGAGCAGTACTTC. Its translation is CASSGGGTYEQYF.

V gene TRBV7-9 combines with J gene TRBJ1-2; D uncertain. The CDR3 totals 14 residues. Trimming took 5 bases from V and 8 from J, leaving 18 bases between them. CDR1 SEHNR and CDR2 FQNEAQ come from the germline V gene (reference sequence). The CDR3 DNA follows: TGTGCCAGCAGCCAGGCGGGCAGAAAAGACGGCTACACCTTC. Protein product: CASSQAGRKDGYTF.

This clonotype was seen only a few times. J is TRBJ1-1 and V is TRBV9; tentatively, D is TRBD1 (6 bases). Between the trimmed V and J ends, which lost 0 bases and 4 bases, there was a span of 13 bases. The CDR3 loop spans 15 amino acids. Germline lookup yields CDR1 SGDLS and CDR2 YYNGEE. In nucleotides, the CDR3 is TGTGCCAGCAGCGTAGCTAGCGGGGGCCTCACTGAAGCTTTCTTT. Residues: CASSVASGGLTEAFF.

The chain links TRBV28 to TRBJ1-4; 8 bases are shared with TRBD1. Germline CDR1 MDHEN, CDR2 SYDVKM. The CDR3 has 16 residues. Trimming cost V 4 bases and J 4 bases; bases outside gene matches: 8. The CDR3 sequence: CASSSTGTGLNEKLFF. The CDR3 DNA reads as TGTGCCAGCAGTTCAACCGGGACAGGACTTAATGAAAAACTGTTTTTT.

As DNA, the CDR3 is TGTGCCAGCAGTTTAGACCGGGACAGGCATCAGCCCCAGCATTTT. It encodes CASSLDRDRHQPQHF. The chain uses TRBV12-3 or TRBV12-4 and TRBJ1-5, with TRBD1 matching 8 bases. V gave up 1 base and J gave up 5 bases; unmatched junction bases: 4. The CDR3 is 15 residues long.

There are many counts of this clonotype. This chain joins TRBV5-1 and TRBJ2-1; D perhaps matches TRBD1 (6 bases). Germline CDR1 is SGHRS and CDR2 is YFSETQ. V was pared by 4 bases and J by 5 bases, with 19 bases between. This CDR3 is built from 16 residues. The CDR3: CASSLPRGGAHNEQFF. Here the CDR3 DNA reads TGCGCCAGCAGCCTTCCCCGAGGGGGAGCTCACAATGAGCAGTTCTTC.

V and J are TRBV7-6 and TRBJ2-3; D not certain. The CDR3 spans 12 residues. Germline assignment: CDR1 SGHVS and CDR2 FNYEAQ. V gave up 5 bases and J gave up 7 bases, with 10 bases separating them. In nucleotides, the CDR3 is TGTGCCAGCAGCAAAAGGGATCATACGCAGTATTTT. It specifies CASSKRDHTQYF.